The subject of this entry is one T cell receptor beta chain. The data were produced by immunoSEQ multiplex PCR, yet TCRdb's version contains in-frame clones alone and is incomplete. The table records about 270,000 clones, 85% to 90% of them present only once. These data come from a study of blood T cell repertoires in COVID-19. Germline trimming cut 6 bases from V and 5 bases from J; bases unmatched to any gene: 10. The CDR3 has 15 amino acids. Germline V gene sequence: CDR1 SGHVS, CDR2 FNYEAQ. What was sequenced was PBMCs or T cells enriched from blood (not recorded which). This TCR derives from a woman aged 30 to 39 with acute COVID-19. V usage is TRBV7-6 and J usage is TRBJ2-7; 10 nucleotides agree with TRBD2. CDR3 protein: CASSLTAGGLDEQYF. CDR3 nucleotide sequence: TGTGCCAGCAGTCTGACAGCGGGAGGGCTTGACGAGCAGTACTTC.